These 3 T cell receptor beta chains share one sample of origin, sequenced in a study of blood T cell repertoires in COVID-19. Method: immunoSEQ multiplex PCR; TCRdb's copy keeps in-frame clones and lacks some. The data show 55,000 to 85,000 clones, about 73% seen once. Material: peripheral blood. These receptor sequences come from a man aged 60-69 years with acute or convalescent COVID-19.

This chain joins TRBV6-5 and TRBJ1-2; the D is unclear. Trimming took 0 bases from V and 7 from J, leaving 12 bases between them. Germline V gives CDR1 MNHEY, CDR2 SVGAGI. This CDR3 spans 14 amino acids. The CDR3 DNA is TGTGCCAGCAGTTACTCTCGGGGTCGAGGTGGCTACACCTTC. Translation gives CASSYSRGRGGYTF.

This chain joins TRBV2 and TRBJ1-1; 7 nucleotides agree with TRBD1. The CDR3 is 13 amino acids. CDR1 and CDR2 (germline): SNHLY, FYNNEI. V trimming: 6 bases; J trimming: 3 bases; junction bases outside the gene matches: 4. This chain's CDR3 is CASRVTGDTEAFF. Here the CDR3 DNA reads TGTGCCAGCAGAGTCACAGGGGACACTGAAGCTTTCTTT.

This clone was picked up a small number of times. The chain recombines TRBV7-6 with TRBJ2-5; D unclear. There are 15 residues in the CDR3. Germline CDR1 and CDR2: SGHVS and FNYEAQ. Trimming took 2 bases from V and 3 from J, leaving 13 bases between them. The CDR3 DNA follows: TGTGCCAGCAGCTTAATCTCAGGATTCGAAGAGACCCAGTACTTC. Residues: CASSLISGFEETQYF.